This T cell receptor (beta chain) was recovered during a study of blood T cell repertoires in COVID-19. Looking at the study overall: The United States, Italy and Spain were the sources of the acute and convalescent COVID-19 samples.

TCRdb's copy holds only in-frame clones and misses some; the assay was immunoSEQ multiplex PCR. The profile shows about 200,000 clones, 82% of them singletons. Per germline, CDR1 SGHTA and CDR2 FQGNSA. V was clipped by 5 bases and J by 2 bases; unmatched bases: 7. The length of the CDR3 is 15 residues. The origin of this receptor is a woman aged 60 to 75 with COVID-19, enrolled during active disease. This chain links TRBV7-2 with TRBJ2-7, with TRBD2 matching 9 bases. Material for sequencing was peripheral blood. The DNA for the CDR3 is TGTGCCAGCAGCATGAGAGCGGGGGGACCCTACGAGCAGTACGTC. It codes for CASSMRAGGPYEQYV.